This T cell receptor beta chain emerged from a study of blood T cell repertoires in COVID-19 (dated by TCRdb to about 2020). Regarding the study in general: Samples from collaborators originated in the United States, Italy and Spain and spanned both the acute and convalescent phases of COVID-19. The prospective study material was composed of cDNA or gDNA derived from T cells, B-cell-depleted T cells, or PBMCs. Subjects who had been exposed to COVID-19, were actively infected with it, or had recovered from it provided the deeply sampled blood TCRbeta repertoires that made up the dataset. The repertoires were made available in a free public database intended to serve as a resource for research on the immune response to SARS-CoV-2. The samples were drawn from two sources: the first 160 participants of the ongoing ImmuneRACE study, and 950 to 1,500 subjects contributed by 6 global collaborators. A de-identified subject ID, COVID-19 status, age in years and sex were almost always included in the sample metadata. HLA class I and class II types, where available, came from metadata supplied by the sample provider rather than from assay-based typing. What the work shows at the level of the full study, not this receptor alone: Clinical and demographic metadata were provided uncurated, with the amount varying by source and participant.

The V end loses 1 base and the J end loses 8 bases, and a stretch of 8 bases separates them. The CDR3 covers 12 residues, taking in both the cysteine and the phenylalanine. The read is trimmed to its CDR3 DNA, 36 bases read in frame from base 1. TCRbeta CDR3 regions were amplified from genomic DNA using the immunoSEQ Assay, a bias-controlled multiplex PCR. Turning to the authors' computational methods: Within the assay, amplification of reference gene primers was used to estimate how many nucleated cells each sample contained. To quantify the absolute abundance of each unique TCRbeta CDR3 rearrangement, sequence reads were collapsed and filtered. For each sample, productive Simpson clonality was calculated by taking the square root of Simpson's diversity index across productive rearrangements. In TCRdb, the immuneACCESS table is reduced to in-frame sequences with V and J assigned. These tables do not hold every clone; where another copy was compared, an unresolved V gene accounts for under half, and the others remain unexplained. From that table come the V and J calls and clone size; the DNA was used to work out D and trimming. The sample includes 250,000 or so clones, with 85% observed a single time. The ten biggest clones cover approximately 6.3% of the sample.

As regards this clone: Its target antigen remains unknown. No per-base quality is available; no much larger clone lies one base away.

Each collaborating institution followed its own protocols to collect whole blood in K2EDTA tubes. For TCRbeta analysis, collaborators shipped samples as frozen whole blood, isolated PBMCs, or DNA extracted from either of those sample types. The rearrangement joined TRBV12-3 or TRBV12-4 to TRBJ1-2, with the D gene too uncertain to name. This clonotype was obtained from an older woman with active or convalescent COVID-19. Specimen: peripheral blood. The bases are TGTGCCAGCAGTTTAGAAGCGACGGGCTACACCTTC. It specifies CASSLEATGYTF.